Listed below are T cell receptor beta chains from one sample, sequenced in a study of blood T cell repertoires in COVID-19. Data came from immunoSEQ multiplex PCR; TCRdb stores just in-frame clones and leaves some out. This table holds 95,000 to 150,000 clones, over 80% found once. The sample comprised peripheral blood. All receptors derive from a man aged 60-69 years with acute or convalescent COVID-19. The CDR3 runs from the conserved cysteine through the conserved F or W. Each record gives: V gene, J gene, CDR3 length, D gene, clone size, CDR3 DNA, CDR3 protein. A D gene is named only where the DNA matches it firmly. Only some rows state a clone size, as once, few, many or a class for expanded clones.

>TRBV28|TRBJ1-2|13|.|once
TGTGCCAGCAGTTTCGGGGGAAGATATGGCTACACCTTC
CASSFGGRYGYTF
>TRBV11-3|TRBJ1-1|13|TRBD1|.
TGTGCCAGCAGCTTTTCCCGGGACAGTGAAGCTTTCTTT
CASSFSRDSEAFF
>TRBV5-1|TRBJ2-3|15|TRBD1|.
TGCGCCAGCAGCTTGCAGGGGGCGAGCACAGATACGCAGTATTTT
CASSLQGASTDTQYF
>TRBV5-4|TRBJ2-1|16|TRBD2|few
TGTGCCAGCAGCTTGGGCGGGAGAAGCTCCTACAATGAGCAGTTCTTC
CASSLGGRSSYNEQFF
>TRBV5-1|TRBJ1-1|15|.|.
TGCGCCAGCAGCTTGGCCCCGGGGTCGCGAACTGAAGCTTTCTTT
CASSLAPGSRTEAFF
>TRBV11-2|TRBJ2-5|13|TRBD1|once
TGTGCCAGCAGCTTCGACAGGGAGGAGACCCAGTACTTC
CASSFDREETQYF
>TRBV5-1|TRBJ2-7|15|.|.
TGCGCCAGCAGAATGGGGGACACTATATCCTACGAGCAGTACTTC
CASRMGDTISYEQYF
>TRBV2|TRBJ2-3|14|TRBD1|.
TGTGCCAGCGTTTTTCAGGGGGCGGCAGATACGCAGTATTTT
CASVFQGAADTQYF
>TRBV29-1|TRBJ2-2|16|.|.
TGCAGCGTTGAAGTATTAGGCGAGGGGAACACCGGGGAGCTGTTTTTT
CSVEVLGEGNTGELFF
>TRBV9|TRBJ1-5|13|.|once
TGTGCCAGCAGTCAGGGGCGGGATCAGCCCCAGCATTTT
CASSQGRDQPQHF
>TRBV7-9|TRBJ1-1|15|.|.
TGTGCCAGCAGCTTAGTAGTAGGGGCCCACACTGAAGCTTTCTTT
CASSLVVGAHTEAFF
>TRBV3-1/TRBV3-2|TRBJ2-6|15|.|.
TGTGCCAGCAGCCAGGCTTTCTCTGGGGCCAACGTCCTGACTTTC
CASSQAFSGANVLTF
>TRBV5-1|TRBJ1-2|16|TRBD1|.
TGCGCCAGCAGCCCACGTGGGGACAGGCAAGTACATGGCTACACCTTC
CASSPRGDRQVHGYTF
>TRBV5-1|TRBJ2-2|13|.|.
TGCGCCAGCAGCATCACTAGCCGTGGGGAGCTGTTTTTT
CASSITSRGELFF
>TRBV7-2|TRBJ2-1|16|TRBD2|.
TGTGCCAGCAGCTTAGGCGCTAGCGGCTCCTACAATGAGCAGTTCTTC
CASSLGASGSYNEQFF
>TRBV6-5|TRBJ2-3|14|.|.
TGTGCCAGCAGTTATTACGGTGGCACAGATACGCAGTATTTT
CASSYYGGTDTQYF
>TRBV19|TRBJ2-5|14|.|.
TGTGCCAGTAGTACCGGACGGCAGGGAAAGACCCAGTACTTC
CASSTGRQGKTQYF
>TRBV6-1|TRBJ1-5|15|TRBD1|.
TGTGCCAGCAGTGAATTAACAGGGGGGAATCAGCCCCAGCATTTT
CASSELTGGNQPQHF
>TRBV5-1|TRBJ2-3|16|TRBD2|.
TGCGCCAGCAGATCCATAGCGGGAGGTCCCCCAGATACGCAGTATTTT
CASRSIAGGPPDTQYF
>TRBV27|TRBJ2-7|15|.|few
TGTGCCAGCAGTTTGCAGGAGGGTCTCTCCTACGAGCAGTACTTC
CASSLQEGLSYEQYF
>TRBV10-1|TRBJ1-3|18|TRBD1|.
TGCGCCAGCAGTGAACGACAGGGGCGCTACTCCTCTGGAAACACCATATATTTT
CASSERQGRYSSGNTIYF
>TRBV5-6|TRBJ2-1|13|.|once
TGTGCCAGCAGTCCGCCCGGAGGCGATGAGCAGTTCTTC
CASSPPGGDEQFF
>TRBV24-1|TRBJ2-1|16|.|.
TGTGCCACCAGTGCCAATCCACAGGGCTCCTACAATGAGCAGTTCTTC
CATSANPQGSYNEQFF
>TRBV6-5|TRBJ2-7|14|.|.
TGTGCCAGCAGGACCCAAGGGGGCTCCTACGAGCAGTACTTC
CASRTQGGSYEQYF
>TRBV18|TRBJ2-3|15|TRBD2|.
TGTGCCAGCTCATTCATAGCGGGAGGCACAGATACGCAGTATTTT
CASSFIAGGTDTQYF
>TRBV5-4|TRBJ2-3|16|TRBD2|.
TGTGCCAGCAGCTTCACGAGCGGGAGCGGCACAGATACGCAGTATTTT
CASSFTSGSGTDTQYF
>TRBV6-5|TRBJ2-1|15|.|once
TGTGCCAGCAGTTTTGGACGCGCCCCAGGACAAGAGCAGTTCTTC
CASSFGRAPGQEQFF
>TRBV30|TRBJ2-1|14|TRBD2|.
TGTGCCTGGAGTCCGGGACTAGCTTACAATGAGCAGTTCTTC
CAWSPGLAYNEQFF
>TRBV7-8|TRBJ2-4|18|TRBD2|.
TGTGCCAGCAGCCCTTTGACTAGCGGAGTCTTTGCCAAAAACATTCAGTACTTC
CASSPLTSGVFAKNIQYF
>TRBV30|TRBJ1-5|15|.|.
TGTGCCTGGAGTCCACTGGGTCGGGGAGGTCAGCCCCAGCATTTT
CAWSPLGRGGQPQHF
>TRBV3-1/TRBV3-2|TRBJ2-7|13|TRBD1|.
TGTGCCAGCAGGGACAGGGGCGGCTACGAGCAGTACTTC
CASRDRGGYEQYF
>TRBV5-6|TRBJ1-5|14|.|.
TGTGCCAGCAGTTTCTACAGCAGCAATCAGCCCCAGCATTTT
CASSFYSSNQPQHF
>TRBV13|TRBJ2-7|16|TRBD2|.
TGTGCCAGCAGCCACGCTAGCGGGGAGCTACGGTACGAGCAGTACTTC
CASSHASGELRYEQYF
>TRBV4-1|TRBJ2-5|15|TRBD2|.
TGCGCCAGCAGCCAGGCGGGAGGGGGCCTCGAGACCCAGTACTTC
CASSQAGGGLETQYF
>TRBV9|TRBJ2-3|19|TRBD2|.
TGTGCCAGCAGCGTAGAGGACGGGAGGGCCGGTCTTAGCACAGATACGCAGTATTTT
CASSVEDGRAGLSTDTQYF
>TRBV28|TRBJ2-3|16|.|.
TGTGCCAGCCCCTCGGGTGCGGACTCTAGCACAGATACGCAGTATTTT
CASPSGADSSTDTQYF
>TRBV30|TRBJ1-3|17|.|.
TGTGCCTGGAGGAGTATCGATCGAGGGGGTGTTGGAAACACCATATATTTT
CAWRSIDRGGVGNTIYF
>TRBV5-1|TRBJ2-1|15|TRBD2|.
TGCGCCAGCAGCTTCGGGGGGGCCGGGTACAATGAGCAGTTCTTC
CASSFGGAGYNEQFF
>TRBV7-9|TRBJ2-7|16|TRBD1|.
TGTGCCAGCAGCTTAGCGCCGGGACAGGTAACCTACGAGCAGTACTTC
CASSLAPGQVTYEQYF
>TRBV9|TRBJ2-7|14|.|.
TGTGCCAGCAGCGTAGGGGCCAGGGCGGGAGAGCAGTACTTC
CASSVGARAGEQYF
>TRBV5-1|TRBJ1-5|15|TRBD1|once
TGCGCCAGCAGCTCTGGACAGGGCGGCAATCAGCCCCAGCATTTT
CASSSGQGGNQPQHF
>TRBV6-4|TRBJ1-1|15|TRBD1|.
TGTGCCAGCAGGCCGACAGGGAGTGGGGGCACTGAAGCTTTCTTT
CASRPTGSGGTEAFF
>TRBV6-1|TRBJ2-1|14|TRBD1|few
TGTGCCAGCAGTTTGACAGGGGGAGGCAATGAGCAGTTCTTC
CASSLTGGGNEQFF
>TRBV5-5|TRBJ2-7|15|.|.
TGTGCCAGCAGCTCGGTAGCGGGACAGGGCTACGAGCAGTACTTC
CASSSVAGQGYEQYF
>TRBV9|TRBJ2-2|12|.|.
TGTGCCAGCAGCCTCATCGGCGGGGAGCTGTTTTTT
CASSLIGGELFF
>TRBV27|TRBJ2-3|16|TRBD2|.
TGTGCCAGCAGGGGGACTAGCATTAGTTGGGCAGATACGCAGTATTTT
CASRGTSISWADTQYF
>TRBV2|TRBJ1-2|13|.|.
TGTGCCAGCAGCGATGATACAAGCTATGGCTACACCTTC
CASSDDTSYGYTF
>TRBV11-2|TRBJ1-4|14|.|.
TGTGCCAGCACAAAAACACCAACTAATGAAAAACTGTTTTTT
CASTKTPTNEKLFF
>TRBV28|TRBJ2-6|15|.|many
TGTGCCAGCAGTGTAGGGGAGGTTGGGGCCAACGTCCTGACTTTC
CASSVGEVGANVLTF
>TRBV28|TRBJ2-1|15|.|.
TGTGCCAGCAGTCCTCTCGGCGGGATGTACAATGAGCAGTTCTTC
CASSPLGGMYNEQFF
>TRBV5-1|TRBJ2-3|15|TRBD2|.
TGCGCCAGCAGCAGGCTAGCGGACGTTCGGGGTACGCAGTATTTT
CASSRLADVRGTQYF
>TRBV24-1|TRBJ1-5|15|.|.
TGTGCCACCAGTGAGTCCGGGATGGGGAATCAGCCCCAGCATTTT
CATSESGMGNQPQHF